Each of the 9 T cell receptor beta chains below was sequenced from the same sample in a study of Graves' ophthalmopathy and Graves' hyperthyroidism. RNA served as the template for amplifying TCR beta CDR3 regions. An initial RT-PCR round employing HTBI primers preceded a second-round multiplex PCR. TCRdb fed the multiplex PCR reads into MiXCR, producing one record per CDR3 protein. The repertoire consists of tens of thousands of distinct CDR3 sequences, with less than 55% occurring once and the leading ten covering around 4.5%. Sequenced material: peripheral blood. Receptors were obtained from an adult woman with Graves' ophthalmopathy.

The V and J genes are TRBV20-1 and TRBJ2-5, with 10 bases identical to TRBD1. The CDR3 covers 13 residues. V shed 3 bases, J shed 8 bases, and the junction held 6 bases outside the gene matches. CDR1 DFQATT and CDR2 SNEGSKA come from the germline V gene (reference sequence). CDR3 loop: CSARTGTGATQYF. CDR3 sequence (DNA): TGCAGTGCTAGGACCGGGACAGGGGCTACCCAGTACTTC.

This chain uses TRBV7-8 with TRBJ2-7, with 8 bases lining up with TRBD1. Germline CDR1 is SGHVS and CDR2 is FQNEAQ. The V gene end was trimmed by 1 base and the J gene end by 2 bases; junction bases not matched to a gene: 4. CDR3 size: 15 residues. This chain's CDR3 is CASSLVRTGTYEQYV. For the CDR3, the DNA is TGTGCCAGCAGCTTAGTCAGGACAGGGACCTACGAGCAGTACGTC.

This clonotype was picked up a small number of times. The V and J genes are TRBV6-5 and TRBJ2-5; 7 bases fit TRBD1. The V gene's germline CDR1 is MNHEY and CDR2 SVGAGI. The CDR3 loop spans 13 amino acids. V lost 4 bases, J lost 9 bases, and 8 bases stayed unmatched. The CDR3 DNA reads TGTGCCAGCAGTTCCCTAGGGGGCCAGCCCCAGTACTTC. Protein sequence: CASSSLGGQPQYF.

The DNA of the CDR3 is TGTGCCAGCAGCGATATCAATGAGCAGGGCTACCGAGGCTACACCTTC. It codes for CASSDINEQGYRGYTF. The V and J genes are TRBV7-9 and TRBJ1-2; D is possibly TRBD1 (5 bases). Trimming removed 5 bases at V and 8 bases at J, with 24 bases between. The CDR3 sequence is 16 residues long. Looked up from germline, CDR1 is SEHNR and CDR2 is FQNEAQ (reference sequence).

The V gene is TRBV20-1, the J gene TRBJ2-1; TRBD2 matches 7 bases. Trimming at V came to 1 base and at J to 7 bases, leaving 22 bases not matched to a gene. The germline gives CDR1 DFQATT, CDR2 SNEGSKA (reference sequence). The CDR3 covers 19 residues. CDR3 DNA sequence: TGCAGTGCTAGAGTGGTGACCATGGCTCGACTAGCTCCTCCTAATGAGCAGTTCTTC. Residues: CSARVVTMARLAPPNEQFF.

This clonotype was seen ten or more times. This may stem from a read error, because a much larger clone lies one nucleotide away. The chain is built from TRBV10-1 and TRBJ2-7; possible D gene TRBD1, 5 bases. The V and J ends lost 0 bases and 5 bases respectively, with 14 bases between them. The CDR3 is 15 amino acids. The germline gives CDR1 WNHNN, CDR2 SYGVQD (reference sequence). As DNA, the CDR3 is TGCGCCAGCAGTGAGTCGTTAGGGGCTTTAAACGAGCAGTACTTC. Its translation: CASSESLGALNEQYF.

The chain carries TRBV6-5 and TRBJ2-7, with a tentative D call TRBD1 (6 bases). Per germline, CDR1 MNHEY and CDR2 SVGAGI. Trimming took off 6 bases at V and 3 bases at J, with 15 bases between the two ends. This CDR3 is 14 amino acids long. The CDR3 reads CASRADGQYYEQYF. For the CDR3, the DNA is TGTGCCAGCAGGGCTGACGGACAGTACTACGAGCAGTACTTC.

V gene TRBV4-1 combines with J gene TRBJ1-2, with D maybe TRBD1 (5 bases). V was clipped by 6 bases and J by 6 bases, with 14 bases between them. This CDR3 has 13 amino acids. The germline gives CDR1 MGHRA, CDR2 YSYEKL. The CDR3 loop reads CASSWVGVDGYTF. The CDR3 DNA reads as TGCGCCAGCAGTTGGGTGGGGGTGGATGGCTACACCTTC.

This clonotype appeared once. The chain couples TRBV7-2 to TRBJ2-3, with D hard to call. Trimming shortened V by 7 bases and J by 11 bases, and 19 bases separated the two germline ends. Germline CDR1 is SGHTA and CDR2 is FQGNSA. CDR3 length: 13 residues. CDR3 sequence: CASTRGPDNEQYF. Written as DNA, the CDR3 is TGTGCCAGCACCCGCGGACCCGACAATGAGCAGTATTTT.